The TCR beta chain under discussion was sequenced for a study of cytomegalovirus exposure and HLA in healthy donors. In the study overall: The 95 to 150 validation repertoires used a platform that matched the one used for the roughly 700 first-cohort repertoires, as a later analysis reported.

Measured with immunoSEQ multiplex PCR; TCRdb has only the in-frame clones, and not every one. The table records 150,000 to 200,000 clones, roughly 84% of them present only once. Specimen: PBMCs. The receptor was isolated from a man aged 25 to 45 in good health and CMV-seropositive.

The CDR3 region is CASSMEGHEQFF. The CDR3 coding sequence is TGTGCCAGCAGCATGGAGGGCCACGAGCAGTTCTTC. The rearrangement links TRBV6-5 to TRBJ2-1, with a tentative D call TRBD2 (6 bases). The CDR3 spans 12 residues. The ends were cut back, 6 bases at V and 10 bases at J, with 13 bases in the middle. Germline V CDR1 and CDR2: MNHEY, SVGAGI.